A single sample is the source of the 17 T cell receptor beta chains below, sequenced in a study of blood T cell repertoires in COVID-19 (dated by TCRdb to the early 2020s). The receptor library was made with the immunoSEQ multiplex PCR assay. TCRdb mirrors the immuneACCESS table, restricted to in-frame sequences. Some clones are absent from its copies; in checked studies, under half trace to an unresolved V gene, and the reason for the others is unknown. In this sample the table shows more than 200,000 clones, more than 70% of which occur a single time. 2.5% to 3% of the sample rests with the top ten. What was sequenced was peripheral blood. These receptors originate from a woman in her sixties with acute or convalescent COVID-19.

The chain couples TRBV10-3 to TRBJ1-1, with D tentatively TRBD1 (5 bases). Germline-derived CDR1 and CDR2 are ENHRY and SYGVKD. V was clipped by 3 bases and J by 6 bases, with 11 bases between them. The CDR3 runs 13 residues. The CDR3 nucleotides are TGTGCCATCAGTGAACCCCAGGGATCTGAAGCTTTCTTT. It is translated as CAISEPQGSEAFF.

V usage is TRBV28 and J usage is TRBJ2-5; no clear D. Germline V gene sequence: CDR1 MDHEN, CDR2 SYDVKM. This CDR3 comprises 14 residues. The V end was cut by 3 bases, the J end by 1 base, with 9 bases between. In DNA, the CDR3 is TGTGCCAGCAGTTTCGGCGGAATCCAAGAGACCCAGTACTTC. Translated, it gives CASSFGGIQETQYF.

Written as DNA, the CDR3 is TGTGCCAGTAGAAATAGCGGGAGAGATACGCAGTATTTT. This codes for CASRNSGRDTQYF. This chain connects TRBV19 to TRBJ2-3; 9 bases match TRBD2. CDR1 and CDR2 from the germline V gene are LNHDA and SQIVND (reference sequence). V shed 6 bases and J 5 bases; nucleotides not matched to a gene: 3. This CDR3 region has 13 residues.

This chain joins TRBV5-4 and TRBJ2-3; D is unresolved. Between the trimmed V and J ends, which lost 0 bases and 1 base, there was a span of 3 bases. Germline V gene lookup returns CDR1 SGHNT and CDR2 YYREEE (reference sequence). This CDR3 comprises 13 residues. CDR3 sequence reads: CASSLVGTDTQYF. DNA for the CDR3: TGTGCCAGCAGCTTGGTCGGCACAGATACGCAGTATTTT.

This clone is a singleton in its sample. The DNA of the CDR3 is TGTGCCAGTAGTATACAACGGGGGAACACCGGGGAGCTGTTTTTT. Protein sequence: CASSIQRGNTGELFF. This chain joins TRBV19 and TRBJ2-2; D might be TRBD2 (5 bases). The ends were cut back, 2 bases at V and 1 base at J, with 8 bases in the middle. Germline assignment: CDR1 LNHDA and CDR2 SQIVND (reference sequence). The length of the CDR3 is 15 residues.

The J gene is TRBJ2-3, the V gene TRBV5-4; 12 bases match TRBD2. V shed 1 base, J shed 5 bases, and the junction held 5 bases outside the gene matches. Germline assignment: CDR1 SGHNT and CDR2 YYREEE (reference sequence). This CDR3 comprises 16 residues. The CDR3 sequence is CASSLKETSGRDTQYF. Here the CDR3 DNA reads TGTGCCAGCAGCTTGAAAGAGACTAGCGGGAGAGATACGCAGTATTTT.

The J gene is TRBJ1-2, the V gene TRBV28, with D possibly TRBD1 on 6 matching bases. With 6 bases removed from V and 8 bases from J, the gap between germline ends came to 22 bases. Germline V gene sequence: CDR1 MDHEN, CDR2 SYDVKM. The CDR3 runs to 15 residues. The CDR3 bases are TGTGCCAGCAGAGGACAGAGCCGCTTCTTAATGGGCTACACCTTC. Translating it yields CASRGQSRFLMGYTF.

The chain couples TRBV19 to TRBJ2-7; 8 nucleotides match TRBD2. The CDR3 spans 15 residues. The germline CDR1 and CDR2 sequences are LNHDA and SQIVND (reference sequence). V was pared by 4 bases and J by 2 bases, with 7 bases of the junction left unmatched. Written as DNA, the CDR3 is TGTGCCAGTAGTACGCAGCGGGGGCCGACCTACGAGCAGTACTTC. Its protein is CASSTQRGPTYEQYF.

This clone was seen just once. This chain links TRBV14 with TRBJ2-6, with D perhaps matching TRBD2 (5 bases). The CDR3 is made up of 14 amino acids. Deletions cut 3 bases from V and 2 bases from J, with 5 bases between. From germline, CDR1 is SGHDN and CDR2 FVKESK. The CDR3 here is CASSHGAGANVLTF. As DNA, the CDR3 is TGTGCCAGCAGCCACGGGGCTGGGGCCAACGTCCTGACTTTC.

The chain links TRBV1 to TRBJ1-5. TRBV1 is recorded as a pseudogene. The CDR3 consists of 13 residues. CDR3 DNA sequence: TGCACCAGCAGCCTCGGGGCGGGACAGCCCCAGCATTTT. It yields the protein CTSSLGAGQPQHF.

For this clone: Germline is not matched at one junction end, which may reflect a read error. Here the CDR3 reads CASSLDLGGKKTQYF. The CDR3 bases are TGTGCTAGCAGCTTAGATTTGGGGGGTAAAAAGACCCAGTACTTC. The chain carries TRBV7-7 and TRBJ2-5; possible D gene TRBD2, 6 bases. In germline, CDR1 is SSHAT, CDR2 FNYEAQ (reference sequence). The CDR3 consists of 15 residues. Filled out from reference TRBV7-7 and TRBJ2-5, the complete variable domain reads GAGVSQSPRYKVTKRGQDVTLRCDPISSHATLYWYQQALGQGPEFLTYFNYEAQPDKSGLPSDRFSAERPEGSISTLTIQRTEQRDSAMYRCASSLDLGGKKTQYFGPGTRLLVL.

The CDR3 bases are TGTGCCAGCAGTTTGAGCGGGGTCGGCTACGGGGAGCTGTTTTTT. The encoded protein is CASSLSGVGYGELFF. This rearrangement joins TRBV6-5 to TRBJ2-2; 7 bases map to TRBD2. Germline loops: CDR1 MNHEY, CDR2 SVGAGI. The CDR3 totals 15 residues. The V and J ends lost 4 bases and 7 bases, in that order; junction bases with no gene match: 9.

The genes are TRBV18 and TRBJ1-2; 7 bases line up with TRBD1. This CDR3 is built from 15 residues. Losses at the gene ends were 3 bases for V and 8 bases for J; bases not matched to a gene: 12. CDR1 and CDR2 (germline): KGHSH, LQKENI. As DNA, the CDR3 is TGTGCCAGCTCACCCCCATTAGGGGGCGCGTTAGGCTACACCTTC. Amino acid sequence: CASSPPLGGALGYTF.

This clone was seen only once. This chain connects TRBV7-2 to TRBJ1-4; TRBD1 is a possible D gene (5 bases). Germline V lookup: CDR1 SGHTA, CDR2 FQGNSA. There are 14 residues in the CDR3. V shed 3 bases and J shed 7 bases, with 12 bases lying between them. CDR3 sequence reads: CASSFDRGSEKLFF. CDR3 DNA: TGTGCCAGCAGCTTTGATAGGGGCAGTGAAAAACTGTTTTTT.

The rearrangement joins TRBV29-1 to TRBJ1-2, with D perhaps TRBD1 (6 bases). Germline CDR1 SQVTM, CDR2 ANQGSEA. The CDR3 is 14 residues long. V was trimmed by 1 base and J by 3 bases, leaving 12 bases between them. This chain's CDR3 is CSVEGTGTDYGYTF. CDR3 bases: TGCAGCGTTGAAGGTACAGGGACCGACTATGGCTACACCTTC.

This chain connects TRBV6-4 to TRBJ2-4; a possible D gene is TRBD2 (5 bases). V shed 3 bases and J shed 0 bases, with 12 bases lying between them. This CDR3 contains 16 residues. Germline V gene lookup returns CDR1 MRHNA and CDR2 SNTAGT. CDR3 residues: CASSEEGGLAKNIQYF. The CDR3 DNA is TGTGCCAGCAGTGAGGAAGGTGGACTAGCCAAAAACATTCAGTACTTC.

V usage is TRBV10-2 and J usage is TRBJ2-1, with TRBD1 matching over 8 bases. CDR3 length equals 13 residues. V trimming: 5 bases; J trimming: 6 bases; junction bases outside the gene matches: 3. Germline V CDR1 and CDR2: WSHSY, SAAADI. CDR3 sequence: CASSLDRVNEQFF. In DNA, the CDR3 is TGCGCCAGCAGTTTGGACAGGGTCAATGAGCAGTTCTTC.